This T cell receptor beta chain was recorded in a study of cytotoxic CD8 clonotypes in ibrutinib-treated CLL. From cryopreserved PBMCs came about 2 micrograms of genomic DNA used for TCR beta libraries. This CDR3 is built from 12 residues. Between the trimmed V and J ends, which lost 8 bases and 6 bases, there was a span of 11 bases. In germline, CDR1 is MGHDK, CDR2 SYGVNS. TCRdb keeps only in-frame clones here, not all; method: immunoSEQ multiplex PCR. The sample lists 200,000 or so clones, roughly three quarters occurring once. This receptor was taken from a human donor with chronic lymphocytic leukemia. V gene TRBV25-1 combines with J gene TRBJ2-4; D is unresolved. The material sequenced was PBMCs, taken after 12 months of ibrutinib treatment. The CDR3 DNA reads as TGTGCCAGCCCCTCTCAGGTAAACATTCAGTACTTC. The encoded protein is CASPSQVNIQYF.